The sequence of this T cell receptor beta chain was determined in a study of blood T cell repertoires in COVID-19 (TCRdb year 2020). General notes on the study: The collaborator samples originated in the United States, Italy and Spain and spanned the acute and convalescent phases of COVID-19. The material from the prospective study consisted of cDNA or gDNA derived from T cells, B-cell-depleted T cells, or PBMCs. The dataset comprised deeply sampled blood TCRbeta repertoires from subjects exposed to, actively infected with, or recovered from COVID-19. The repertoires were released in a freely available public database meant as a resource for research on the immune response to SARS-CoV-2. The samples were drawn from two sources: the first 160 participants of the ongoing ImmuneRACE study, and 950 to 1,500 subjects contributed by 6 global collaborators. The sample metadata nearly always contained a de-identified subject ID, COVID-19 status, age in years and sex. HLA class I and class II types, where available, came from metadata supplied by the sample provider rather than from assay-based typing.

What the work shows at the level of the full study, not this receptor alone: Clinical and demographic metadata were provided uncurated, with the amount varying by source and participant.

The immunoSEQ Assay, a bias-controlled multiplex PCR, was used to amplify TCRbeta CDR3 regions from genomic DNA. As for the authors' bioinformatics: The number of nucleated cells in each sample was estimated by amplification of reference gene primers within the assay. To quantify the absolute abundance of each unique TCRbeta CDR3 rearrangement, sequence reads were collapsed and filtered. For each sample, productive Simpson clonality was calculated as the square root of Simpson's diversity index across productive rearrangements. The immuneACCESS repertoire file appears here via TCRdb, limited to in-frame rearrangements. These files lack a portion of the clones; in checked studies, under half of the deficit traces to unresolved V genes, and the cause of the others is not known. Clonal size and the V and J genes are those of that table, whereas D and trimming came from the DNA. This sample holds roughly 350,000 clones; 85% to 90% were observed only once. The ten biggest clones cover approximately 4% of the sample.

Each collaborating institution followed its own protocols to collect whole blood in K2EDTA tubes. Collaborator samples were shipped for TCRbeta analysis as frozen whole blood, isolated PBMCs, or DNA extracted from either sample type. Comments on this clone: Its antigen target is currently unknown. No base quality values were provided; no much bigger clone lies one nucleotide off.

Including the terminal cysteine and phenylalanine, the CDR3 comprises 14 residues. Left in the record is the CDR3 DNA by itself, 42 bases read in frame from the first base. In the germline V gene, CDR1 corresponds to KGHDR and CDR2 to SFDVKD. The V end loses 0 bases and the J end loses 3 bases, and a stretch of 7 bases separates them. The receptor's source is a woman between 50 and 59 years old with active or convalescent COVID-19. The chain employs TRBV24-1 and TRBJ1-2, with the D gene too uncertain to name. The sample taken for sequencing was peripheral blood. Here is the DNA: TGTGCCACCAGTGATTTGGGGCAGGACTATGGCTACACCTTC. Its amino acids are CATSDLGQDYGYTF.